The present TCR beta chain was sequenced within a study of metastatic and nonmetastatic thyroid tumors. Overall study results and limits: TCR beta diversity was reportedly significantly higher in malignant thyroid tumors than benign nodules, in blood and tumor.

TCRdb re-called the PCR reads via MiXCR. This table holds roughly 8,900 clones, about 25% found once. Until they underwent thyroid surgery, no patient had received any treatment. This clone was counted a few times. Its antigen is not known. The length of the CDR3 is 15 residues. The V end lost 1 base, the J end lost 3 bases, and 10 bases lay between the germline ends. The germline V gene encodes CDR1 LNHDA and CDR2 SQIVND (reference sequence). The clonotype was recovered from a female donor with papillary thyroid cancer or a benign thyroid nodule (not recorded which). Some clones in this sample may be carry-over from other donors' samples. This chain connects TRBV19 to TRBJ1-5; a possible D gene is TRBD1 (5 bases). Sequencing used adjacent normal tissue. The CDR3 DNA reads TGTGCCAGTAGTATAGGGGCAGGGAACAATCAGCCCCAGCATTTT. The encoded protein is CASSIGAGNNQPQHF.